Described below is a single TCR beta chain sequence and its context. Its target is not known. One entry per CDR3 protein, called by TCRdb with MiXCR from the reads. The sample records hundreds of thousands of distinct CDR3 sequences, about 33% being singletons. The CDR3 consists of 14 residues. Germline trimming cut 3 bases from V and 6 bases from J; bases unmatched to any gene: 8. Germline loops: CDR1 SGHTA, CDR2 FQGNSA. The sample belongs to a study of T cell repertoires in cytomegalovirus infection. Study-wide findings and caveats: Identification of carriers of CMV plus the relevant HLA was achieved through cumulative public TCR beta family frequency. In two of eight donors, the top clonotype was HLA-C-restricted CMV-specific.

This chain uses TRBV7-2 with TRBJ2-7, with 7 bases that match TRBD2. The sequences come from cultured PBMCs, collected from culture after CMV antigen stimulation. The TCR originated in a human donor in good health (CMV status not recorded). Some clones in this sample may be carry-over from other donors' samples. The CDR3 region is CASSFPAGVAEQYF. CDR3 in DNA: TGTGCCAGCAGCTTCCCCGCGGGGGTTGCCGAGCAGTACTTC. Together with reference TRBV7-2 and TRBJ2-7, the CDR3 gives the full variable domain: GAGVSQSPSNKVTEKGKDVELRCDPISGHTALYWYRQSLGQGLEFLIYFQGNSAPDKSGLPSDRFSAERTGGSVSTLTIQRTQQEDSAVYLCASSFPAGVAEQYFGPGTRLTVT.